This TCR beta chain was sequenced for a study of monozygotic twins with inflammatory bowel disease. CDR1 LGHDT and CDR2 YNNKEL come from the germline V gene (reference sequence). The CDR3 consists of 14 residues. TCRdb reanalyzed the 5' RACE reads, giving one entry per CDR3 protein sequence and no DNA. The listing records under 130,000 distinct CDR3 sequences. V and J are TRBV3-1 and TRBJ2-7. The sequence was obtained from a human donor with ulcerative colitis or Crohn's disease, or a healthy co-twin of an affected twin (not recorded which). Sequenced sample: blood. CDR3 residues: CASRNDWDSYEQYF.